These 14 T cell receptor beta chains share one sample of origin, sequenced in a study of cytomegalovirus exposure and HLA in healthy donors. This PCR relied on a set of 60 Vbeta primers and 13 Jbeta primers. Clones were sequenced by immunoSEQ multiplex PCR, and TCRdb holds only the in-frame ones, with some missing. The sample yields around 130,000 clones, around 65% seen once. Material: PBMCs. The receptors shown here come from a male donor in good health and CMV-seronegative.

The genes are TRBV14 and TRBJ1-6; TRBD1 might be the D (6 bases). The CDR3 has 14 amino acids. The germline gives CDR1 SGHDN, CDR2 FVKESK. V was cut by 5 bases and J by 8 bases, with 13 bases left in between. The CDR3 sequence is CASSVTGSHSPLHF. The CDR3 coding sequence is TGTGCCAGCAGCGTTACAGGGTCGCATTCACCCCTCCACTTT.

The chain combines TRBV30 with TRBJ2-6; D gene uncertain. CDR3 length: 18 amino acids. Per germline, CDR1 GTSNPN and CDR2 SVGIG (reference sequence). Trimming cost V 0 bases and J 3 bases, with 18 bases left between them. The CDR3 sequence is CAWSVLFRRSGGANVLTF. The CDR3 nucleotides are TGTGCCTGGAGTGTACTCTTTCGAAGGTCGGGTGGGGCCAACGTCCTGACTTTC. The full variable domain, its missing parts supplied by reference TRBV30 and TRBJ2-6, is SQTIHQWPATLVQPVGSPLSLECTVEGTSNPNLYWYRQAAGRGLQLLFYSVGIGQISSEVPQNLSASRPQDRQFILSSKKLLLSDSGFYLCAWSVLFRRSGGANVLTFGAGSRLTVL.

The CDR3 DNA reads TGCGCCAGCAGCCAGATAGGCACAGATACGCAGTATTTT. This sequence encodes CASSQIGTDTQYF. The genes are TRBV4-1 and TRBJ2-3; D remains unclear. Germline V lookup: CDR1 MGHRA, CDR2 YSYEKL. The CDR3 covers 13 residues. V dropped 3 bases and J dropped 1 base, with 5 bases sitting between them.

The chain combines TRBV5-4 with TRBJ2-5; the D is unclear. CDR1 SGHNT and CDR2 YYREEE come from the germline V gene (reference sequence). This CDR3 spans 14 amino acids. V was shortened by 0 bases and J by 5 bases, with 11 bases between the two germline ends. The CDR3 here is CASSLGSYKETQYF. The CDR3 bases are TGTGCCAGCAGCTTGGGAAGTTACAAGGAGACCCAGTACTTC. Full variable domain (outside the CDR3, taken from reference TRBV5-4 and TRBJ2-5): ETGVTQSPTHLIKTRGQQVTLRCSSQSGHNTVSWYQQALGQGPQFIFQYYREEENGRGNFPPRFSGLQFPNYSSELNVNALELDDSALYLCASSLGSYKETQYFGPGTRLLVL.

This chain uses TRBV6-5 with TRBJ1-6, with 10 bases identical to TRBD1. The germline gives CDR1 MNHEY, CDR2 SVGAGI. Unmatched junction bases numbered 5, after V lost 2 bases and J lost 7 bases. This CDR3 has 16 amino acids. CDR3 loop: CASSYQQDRGNSPLHF. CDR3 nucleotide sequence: TGTGCCAGCAGTTACCAGCAGGACAGGGGGAATTCACCCCTCCACTTT.

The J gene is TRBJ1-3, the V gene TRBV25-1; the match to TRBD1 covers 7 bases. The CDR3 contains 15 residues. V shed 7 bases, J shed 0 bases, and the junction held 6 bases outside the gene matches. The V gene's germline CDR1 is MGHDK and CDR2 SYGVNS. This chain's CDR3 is CASTMTGLSGNTIYF. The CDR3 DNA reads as TGTGCCAGCACTATGACAGGGCTCTCTGGAAACACCATATATTTT. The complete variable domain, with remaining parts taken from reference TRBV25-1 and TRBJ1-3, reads EADIYQTPRYLVIGTGKKITLECSQTMGHDKMYWYQQDPGMELHLIHYSYGVNSTEKGDLSSESTVSRIRTEHFPLTLESARPSHTSQYLCASTMTGLSGNTIYFGEGSWLTVV.

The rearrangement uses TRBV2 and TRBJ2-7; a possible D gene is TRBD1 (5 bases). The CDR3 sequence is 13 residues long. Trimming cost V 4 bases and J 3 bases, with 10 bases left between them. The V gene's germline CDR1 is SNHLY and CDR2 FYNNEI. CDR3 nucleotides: TGTGCCAGCAGTGTTACAGGCGGCTACGAGCAGTACTTC. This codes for CASSVTGGYEQYF.

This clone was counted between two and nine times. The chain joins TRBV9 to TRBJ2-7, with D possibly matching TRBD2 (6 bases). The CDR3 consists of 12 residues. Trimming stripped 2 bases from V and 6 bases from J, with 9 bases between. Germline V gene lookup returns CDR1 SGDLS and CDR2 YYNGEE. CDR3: CASSVQGGEQYF. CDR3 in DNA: TGTGCCAGCAGCGTCCAGGGAGGCGAGCAGTACTTC.

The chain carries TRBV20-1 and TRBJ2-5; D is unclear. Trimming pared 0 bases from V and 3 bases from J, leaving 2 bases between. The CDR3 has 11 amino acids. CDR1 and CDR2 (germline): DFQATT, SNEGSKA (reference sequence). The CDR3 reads CSARDEETQYF. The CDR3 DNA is TGCAGTGCTAGAGACGAAGAGACCCAGTACTTC.

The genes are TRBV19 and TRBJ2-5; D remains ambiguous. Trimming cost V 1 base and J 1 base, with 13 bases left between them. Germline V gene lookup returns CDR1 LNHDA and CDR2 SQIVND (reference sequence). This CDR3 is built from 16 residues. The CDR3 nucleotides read TGTGCCAGTAGTATAGGGAGCAGTACCGGCCAAGAGACCCAGTACTTC. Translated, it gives CASSIGSSTGQETQYF.

The CDR3 loop is CASSIQGWGTEAFF. CDR3 DNA: TGTGCCAGTAGTATACAGGGATGGGGCACTGAAGCTTTCTTT. The rearrangement links TRBV19 to TRBJ1-1, with TRBD1 as a possible D gene (5 bases). Deletions cut 2 bases from V and 4 bases from J, with 11 bases between. The CDR3 covers 14 residues. The germline V gene encodes CDR1 LNHDA and CDR2 SQIVND (reference sequence).

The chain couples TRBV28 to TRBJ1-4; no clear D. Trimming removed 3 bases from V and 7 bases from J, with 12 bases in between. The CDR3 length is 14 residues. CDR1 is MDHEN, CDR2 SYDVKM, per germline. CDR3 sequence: CASSFPPSPEKLFF. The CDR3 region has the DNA TGTGCCAGCAGTTTCCCTCCTAGTCCTGAAAAACTGTTTTTT.

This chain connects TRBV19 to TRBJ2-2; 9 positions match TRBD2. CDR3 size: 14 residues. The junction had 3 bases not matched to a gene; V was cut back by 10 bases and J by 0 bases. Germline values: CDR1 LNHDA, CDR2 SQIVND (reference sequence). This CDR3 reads CAIAGATNTGELFF. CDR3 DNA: TGTGCCATAGCGGGGGCCACGAACACCGGGGAGCTGTTTTTT.

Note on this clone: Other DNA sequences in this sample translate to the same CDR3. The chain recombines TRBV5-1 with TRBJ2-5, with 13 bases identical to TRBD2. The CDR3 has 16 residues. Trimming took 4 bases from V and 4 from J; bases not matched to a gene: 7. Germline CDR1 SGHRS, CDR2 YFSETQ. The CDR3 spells CASSPRTSGGAETQYF. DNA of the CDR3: TGCGCCAGCAGCCCCAGAACTAGCGGGGGGGCAGAGACCCAGTACTTC. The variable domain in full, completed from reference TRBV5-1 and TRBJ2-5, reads KAGVTQTPRYLIKTRGQQVTLSCSPISGHRSVSWYQQTPGQGLQFLFEYFSETQRNKGNFPGRFSGRQFSNSRSEMNVSTLELGDSALYLCASSPRTSGGAETQYFGPGTRLLVL.